The 9 T cell receptor beta chains in this list originate from one sample, sequenced in a study of shared clonotypes between healthy human individuals. The repertoire was sequenced with immunoSEQ multiplex PCR; TCRdb's copy has only in-frame clones and lacks some. The table has some 680,000 clones, 60% to 75% seen once. The specimen sequenced was memory CD4+ T cells sorted from blood. Documented subset: CD45RA-negative fraction. The receptors were sampled from a woman aged 25 to 45 in good health.

In regard to this clone: Other DNA variants within this sample encode the same CDR3. The V and J genes are TRBV19 and TRBJ1-2; possibly TRBD1 for D (5 bases). Per germline, CDR1 LNHDA and CDR2 SQIVND (reference sequence). Deletions cut 3 bases from V and 1 base from J, with 9 bases between. The CDR3 contains 14 residues. The CDR3 protein is CASSMGRINYGYTF. The CDR3 nucleotides read TGTGCCAGTAGTATGGGACGGATTAACTATGGCTACACCTTC.

The CDR3 protein is CASRSTGGAQETQYF. DNA of the CDR3: TGTGCCAGCAGATCCACTGGGGGGGCCCAAGAGACCCAGTACTTC. The V and J genes are TRBV11-1 and TRBJ2-5; possible D gene TRBD2, 7 bases. The germline V and J ends were trimmed by 6 bases and 1 base, with 15 bases remaining between them. Germline V lookup: CDR1 SGHAT, CDR2 FQDESV (reference sequence). The CDR3 contains 15 residues. Drawing the rest from reference TRBV11-1 and TRBJ2-5, the complete variable domain is EAEVAQSPRYKITEKSQAVAFWCDPISGHATLYWYRQILGQGPELLVQFQDESVVDDSQLPKDRFSAERLKGVDSTLKIQPAELGDSAMYLCASRSTGGAQETQYFGPGTRLLVL.

The rearrangement links TRBV10-3 to TRBJ2-1; the D is unclear. The CDR3 covers 14 residues. CDR1 is ENHRY, CDR2 SYGVKD, per germline. Trimming took off 2 bases at V and 5 bases at J, with 10 bases between the two ends. The CDR3 DNA follows: TGTGCCATCAGTGAGGGTCCCAGAAACAATGAGCAGTTCTTC. Amino acids: CAISEGPRNNEQFF.

CDR3 region: CASSLLGQAGYNEQFF. Here the CDR3 DNA reads TGTGCCAGCAGCTTACTGGGTCAAGCGGGGTACAATGAGCAGTTCTTC. The chain carries TRBV7-9 and TRBJ2-1; 7 bases line up with TRBD2. CDR1 and CDR2 (germline): SEHNR, FQNEAQ (reference sequence). The CDR3 contains 16 residues. Trimming took 2 bases from V and 4 from J; bases not matched to a gene: 8. The whole variable domain, filled in from reference TRBV7-9 and TRBJ2-1, reads DTGVSQNPRHKITKRGQNVTFRCDPISEHNRLYWYRQTLGQGPEFLTYFQNEAQLEKSRLLSDRFSAERPKGSFSTLEIQRTEQGDSAMYLCASSLLGQAGYNEQFFGPGTRLTVL.

This sequence joins TRBV18 and TRBJ2-1; 9 bases align to TRBD1. The CDR3 covers 15 residues. Germline values: CDR1 KGHSH, CDR2 LQKENI. V lost 2 bases to trimming and J lost 5 bases; unmatched junction nucleotides: 4. The CDR3 region is CASSPTGTGNNEQFF. The CDR3 DNA sequence: TGTGCCAGCTCACCAACCGGGACAGGGAACAATGAGCAGTTCTTC.

The chain has TRBV19 and TRBJ1-1; the match to TRBD1 covers 8 bases. CDR1 is LNHDA, CDR2 SQIVND, per germline (reference sequence). The J segment lost 3 bases and the V segment lost 8 bases, leaving 8 bases of the junction unmatched. The CDR3 sequence is 14 residues long. CDR3 DNA: TGTGCCAGTCAAGGCAGGGGGCAGGACACTGAAGCTTTCTTT. Its translation is CASQGRGQDTEAFF.

The rearrangement links TRBV11-2 to TRBJ2-1, with 7 bases that match TRBD2. With V trimmed by 7 bases and J by 0 bases, 6 bases remained unmatched. Germline CDR1 and CDR2: SGHAT and FQNNGV. The CDR3 extends over 15 amino acids. Here the CDR3 DNA reads TGTGCCAGCACCGGGCGGGAGAGCTCCTACAATGAGCAGTTCTTC. Translating it yields CASTGRESSYNEQFF.

There are a few counts of this clone. This chain links TRBV19 with TRBJ2-7; the D gene is possibly TRBD1 (5 bases). Trimming stripped 5 bases from V and 1 base from J, with 9 bases between. Germline values: CDR1 LNHDA, CDR2 SQIVND (reference sequence). CDR3 size: 13 residues. The CDR3 coding sequence is TGTGCCAGTAGTCAAAGGGGTTCCTACGAGCAGTACTTC. Translated, it gives CASSQRGSYEQYF. Complete variable domain (other parts from reference TRBV19 and TRBJ2-7): DGGITQSPKYLFRKEGQNVTLSCEQNLNHDAMYWYRQDPGQGLRLIYYSQIVNDFQKGDIAEGYSVSREKKESFPLTVTSAQKNPTAFYLCASSQRGSYEQYFGPGTRLTVT.

This clone was detected many times. The chain has TRBV5-1 and TRBJ2-7; the D gene could be TRBD1 or TRBD2 (6 bases each). CDR1 SGHRS and CDR2 YFSETQ come from the germline V gene. The CDR3 is 15 residues long. With 4 bases removed from V and 3 bases from J, the gap between germline ends came to 17 bases. CDR3 DNA: TGCGCCAGCAGCCCGGGGGCAGGGAACGGCTACGAGCAGTACTTC. Protein: CASSPGAGNGYEQYF.